This is a list of T cell receptor beta chains from one sample in a study of CD8+ T cells in alopecia areata. Sequenced by immunoSEQ multiplex PCR; TCRdb stores in-frame clones only, minus some. Here the sample spans around 190,000 clones, roughly 60% being singletons. Sequenced material: CD4+ T cells sorted from blood, taken around week 50, from a patient treated with tofacitinib. Source of these receptors: a human donor with alopecia areata. CDR3s include the opening cysteine and the closing phenylalanine or tryptophan. A D gene is named only where the DNA matches it firmly. Where a row states a size, it is once, few, many or the class of an expanded clone; other rows omit it.

11 TRBJ1-2 TRBV7-2 . . TGTGCCAGCAGCCCCGGGCAGGGCTACACCTTC CASSPGQGYTF
10 TRBJ2-7 TRBV5-1 . . TGCGCCAGCAGTTACACGGGGCAGTACTTC CASSYTGQYF
16 TRBJ1-4 TRBV29-1 . . TGCAGCGTTGATCCCGGCGACGGGACCGGCACCGAAAAACTGTTTTTT CSVDPGDGTGTEKLFF
14 TRBJ1-1 TRBV13 . . TGTGCCAGCAGCTTAACGGACGGAACCACTGAAGCTTTCTTT CASSLTDGTTEAFF
15 TRBJ2-3 TRBV27 . . TGTGCCAGCAGTTCCGACGGGGGTCGCACAGATACGCAGTATTTT CASSSDGGRTDTQYF
14 TRBJ1-1 TRBV29-1 . TRBD1 TGCAGCGTGGGACAGGGCAGGGCGAACACTGAAGCTTTCTTT CSVGQGRANTEAFF
13 TRBJ1-1 TRBV29-1 . . TGCAGCGTTGAAGATCTATTCCGCACTGAAGCTTTCTTT CSVEDLFRTEAFF
13 TRBJ1-2 TRBV25-1 . . TGTGCCAGCAGTTCACAGAGCGAGGATGGCTACACCTTC CASSSQSEDGYTF
13 TRBJ2-7 TRBV6-6 . TRBD1 TGTGCCAGCCAGCAACAGGGGCCCTACGAGCAGTACTTC CASQQQGPYEQYF
15 TRBJ2-7 TRBV7-2 few . TGTGCCAGCAGCTTAGAAGCCCATGGTGGGTACGAGCAGTACTTC CASSLEAHGGYEQYF
11 TRBJ2-5 TRBV30 . . TGTGCCTGGAGTGGCCCGACTACCCAGTACTTC CAWSGPTTQYF
13 TRBJ1-6 TRBV11-2 . . TGTGCCAGCAGCTCCACCCCCTATTCACCCCTCCACTTT CASSSTPYSPLHF
13 TRBJ1-1 TRBV29-1 . TRBD1 TGCAGCTCAGGGGGGGCAATGAACACTGAAGCTTTCTTT CSSGGAMNTEAFF
15 TRBJ1-5 TRBV7-8 . TRBD1 TGTGCCAGCAGCTTAGTTGGGACAGCCTATCAGCCCCAGCATTTT CASSLVGTAYQPQHF
19 TRBJ1-1 TRBV7-2 once TRBD1 TGTGCCAGCAGCTGGTATCCGGGACAGGGGGCGAAGACGGGCACTGAAGCTTTCTTT CASSWYPGQGAKTGTEAFF
15 TRBJ2-5 TRBV14 many . TGTGCCAGCAACTCACTCGGGACAACACAAGAGACCCAGTACTTC CASNSLGTTQETQYF
14 TRBJ2-7 TRBV7-6 few . TGTGCCAGCAGCTTAAGGGCGGTCTCCTACGAGCAGTACTTC CASSLRAVSYEQYF
14 TRBJ1-4 TRBV7-9 . . TGTGCCAGCAGCTTACAGGGCTTGAATGAAAAACTGTTTTTT CASSLQGLNEKLFF
9 TRBJ1-2 TRBV29-1 . . TGCAGCGTGGATGATGGCTACACCTTC CSVDDGYTF
13 TRBJ1-2 TRBV25-1 . TRBD1 TGTGCCAGCACCTCGGACAGGGCTCGTGGCTACACCTTC CASTSDRARGYTF
14 TRBJ2-3 TRBV15 many . TGTGCCACCAGCAGAGCTTCTAGTGCAGATACGCAGTATTTT CATSRASSADTQYF
13 TRBJ1-4 TRBV29-1 . . TGCAGCGTTGTGGAGCAGGTGCGGGAAAAACTGTTTTTT CSVVEQVREKLFF
16 TRBJ2-1 TRBV7-9 . TRBD2 TGTGCCAGCAGCTTTAGAGAGGCGACTAGCGTCAATGAGCAGTTCTTC CASSFREATSVNEQFF
13 TRBJ1-4 TRBV4-3 . . TGCGCCAGCAGTACCTCGACTAATGAAAAACTGTTTTTT CASSTSTNEKLFF
13 TRBJ2-5 TRBV2 . . TGTGCCAGCAAATTTGACAGGCAAGAGACCCAGTACTTC CASKFDRQETQYF
11 TRBJ2-3 TRBV29-1 . . TGCAGCGTTGAAGGGGGAGATACGCAGTATTTT CSVEGGDTQYF
11 TRBJ2-5 TRBV29-1 . . TGCAGCGTCGCTCAGGCAGAGACCCAGTACTTC CSVAQAETQYF
16 TRBJ2-2 TRBV5-1 . . TGCGCCAGCAGCTTGCCTCCCCCGGTGGACACCGGGGAGCTGTTTTTT CASSLPPPVDTGELFF
14 TRBJ1-6 TRBV30 . TRBD1 TGTGCCTGGAGCCCCGGGACAGGCTATTCACCCCTCCACTTT CAWSPGTGYSPLHF